What follows is one TCR beta chain and its context. Antigen unknown. The sample comes from a study of CD8 T cells in ankylosing spondylitis. Unmatched junction bases numbered 16, after V lost 10 bases and J lost 5 bases. This CDR3 has 16 residues. Germline-derived CDR1 and CDR2 are ENHRY and SYGVKD. A quantitative 5'-RACE method, one with molecular barcodes, was used to make TCR beta libraries. TCRdb analysed the 5' RACE reads with MiXCR anew, one entry per CDR3 protein. Counted here are about 250,000 distinct CDR3 sequences, 32% occurring once; the ten biggest clones make up around 4%. Findings of the study overall: Ankylosing spondylitis blood seemed to carry a telltale TCR beta motif made of under ten highly homologous variants. Clones linked to disease were reported to show significant enrichment in matched ankylosing spondylitis synovial fluid. Earlier work had already found some motif variants in reactive arthritis synovial fluid and blood.

This chain connects TRBV10-3 to TRBJ2-5, with 10 bases identical to TRBD2. The receptor was derived from a male donor with ankylosing spondylitis or in good health (not recorded which). The specimen was blood, either unsorted or a sorted T cell fraction (not recorded which). The CDR3 sequence is CATRPEWASGGETQYF. The DNA of the CDR3 is TGTGCCACCAGACCCGAGTGGGCTAGCGGGGGTGAGACCCAGTACTTC.